A selection of T cell receptor beta chains follows, all from one sample in a study of shared clonotypes between healthy human individuals. Only in-frame clones appear in the TCRdb table, and some are missing; sequencing was by immunoSEQ multiplex PCR. This sample has 700,000 or so clones; more than 70% occur once, and the top ten carry under 2%. Material for sequencing was memory CD4+ T cells sorted from blood. All receptors come from a woman between 25 and 40 years old in good health. Each CDR3 is given without its conserved first and last residue. The order of the fields is D gene, V gene, CDR3 protein. D genes are given only for firm matches.

>NA|TRBV19
ASSIEADYGYT
>NA|TRBV11-2
ASSELGGGSQH
>TRBD1|TRBV7-2
ASSLDRGNGYT
>NA|TRBV5-4
ASSLGGRTNYGYT
>TRBD2|TRBV6-6
ASSYSGMDTYNEQF
>NA|TRBV18
ASSPQRGGEAF
>NA|TRBV7-3
ASSLGLEYEQY
>NA|TRBV19
ASSVTDTQY
>NA|TRBV1
TSSQEPAGTSPYEQY
>TRBD1|TRBV25-1
ASSEVGQRDTQY
>TRBD2|TRBV2
ASTSLAGAPHVQY
>NA|TRBV27
ASSLSGITGNTIY
>NA|TRBV29-1
SVEDPLAGHTGELF
>NA|TRBV5-1
ASSETVNTEAF
>NA|TRBV30
AWTQRINYGYT
>TRBD2|TRBV28
ASSQPGLAGVFSSYEQY
>NA|TRBV19
ASSGSVTGANVLT
>TRBD1|TRBV28
ASSPRQGQPQH
>NA|TRBV2
ASRAGTQNQPQH
>NA|TRBV7-8
ASSSLQGWSTEAF
>NA|TRBV2
ASMRNMNTEAF
>NA|TRBV27
ASSFGRGQPQH
>NA|TRBV7-9
ASSPKGINEQY
>NA|TRBV6-5
ASRGRVGANTEAF
>NA|TRBV19
ASSIGGTNTGELF
>NA|TRBV28
ASSLLGSGNEQY
>TRBD2|TRBV7-9
ASSLALAGGTGELF
>NA|TRBV20-1
SPTSGALQY
>NA|TRBV5-4
ASSLETEAF
>NA|TRBV7-8
ASSPRRAETTDTQY
>TRBD1|TRBV28
ASRPPRDRRYGYT
>TRBD1|TRBV4-1
ASSRPGQTTDTQY
>TRBD2|TRBV30
AYFSGSGSGEETQY
>NA|TRBV7-9
ASSLTTGELF
>TRBD1|TRBV11-2
ASSVGDIGTGISFLGYT
>NA|TRBV6-1
ASSENEGLGAF
>NA|TRBV7-2
ASSLALGAQY
>NA|TRBV15
ATSRDYSGELF
>TRBD1|TRBV9
ASSVGQGAFEAF
>TRBD1|TRBV6-1
ATRGTGGSEQF
>TRBD2|TRBV5-1
ASRAGESYNEQF
>TRBD2|TRBV5-4
ASSRLGTSGNTGELF
>TRBD2|TRBV6-1
ASSGLPGLAEYEQY
>NA|TRBV7-9
ASRAGSIGPGNTIY
>NA|TRBV6-5
ASTGKRSSEAF
>TRBD1|TRBV6-1
ASNDLQGGNQPQH
>NA|TRBV5-4
ASSPSVTSRIHGYT
>NA|TRBV28
ASSLTYNEQF
>NA|TRBV6-4
ASSDEGASDTQY
>NA|TRBV18
ASSLDTFQETQY
>NA|TRBV2
ASSERVGVPGELF
>TRBD1|TRBV19
ASSGTGGNQPQH
>TRBD1|TRBV6-1
ASSEMDRGPAEAF
>NA|TRBV6-6
ASSLRVAGELF
>TRBD1|TRBV5-1
ASSSLTTGGKYGEAF